Listed below are T cell receptor beta chains from one sample, sequenced in a study of cytomegalovirus exposure and HLA in healthy donors. Using immunoSEQ multiplex PCR, the repertoire was profiled, and TCRdb retains in-frame clones only, with some absent. The sample records roughly 150,000 clones, more than 85% being singletons. Sequencing used PBMCs. The source of these receptors is a man younger than 35 in good health and CMV-seropositive. The conserved cysteine and the conserved F or W are not part of the CDR3 here. D genes are given only for firm matches. The size entry is marked missing in some rows and otherwise reads once, few, many or a size class.

>TRBD1|once|TRBV5-1
ASSFSPGQGGEQY
>-|-|TRBV7-9
ASSLGVDQPQH
>TRBD1|-|TRBV5-8
ASSQTGDYGYT
>-|-|TRBV27
ASSPTGGPYEQY
>TRBD2|-|TRBV27
ASSLALADSGRSYNEQF
>TRBD2|-|TRBV27
ASSETSGLPYEQY
>-|-|TRBV5-1
ASSRGHPEAEAF
>-|few|TRBV15
ATSRDLGQPQH
>-|-|TRBV19
ASSRDINQPQH
>-|-|TRBV2
ASSELGTASYEQY
>-|-|TRBV19
ASSPGFVEKLF
>TRBD1|few|TRBV29-1
SVGITGGSYNEQF
>TRBD1|-|TRBV6-1
ASSSTGAGNTIY
>-|-|TRBV25-1
ASSPSGPWYGYT
>-|-|TRBV5-4
ASSFGGGLDEQY
>-|-|TRBV5-8
ASSLLTGTNSPLH
>TRBD2|-|TRBV7-9
ASTETSGTSTDTQY
>-|-|TRBV21-1
ASSKDRDKNIPPCSPLH
>-|-|TRBV2
ASSPQGRGQPQH
>TRBD2|-|TRBV5-1
ASSLGDGRVTGELF
>TRBD1|-|TRBV5-1
ASSHRGQGDTQY
>-|-|TRBV6-1
ASRTGQLGTYEQY
>-|-|TRBV6-5
ASSYTGILSEQY
>-|-|TRBV10-2
ASSSLAEFPLANYGYT
>-|-|TRBV6-1
AVLPGVFGTEAF
>-|few|TRBV11-3
ASSLSRSGEREQY
>-|-|TRBV5-1
ASSLSGTTSSADTQY
>TRBD1|-|TRBV13
ASRTSGTGTYEQY
>TRBD1|-|TRBV7-2
ASSLYRGPGELF
>TRBD1|-|TRBV27
ASGQGGLVREQY
>TRBD1|few|TRBV14
ASSQDLQGRYGYT
>-|-|TRBV11-3
ASSLDGQGWLA
>-|-|TRBV13
ASSLAGEKNTEAF
>-|-|TRBV2
ASSGGRGHNEQF
>-|-|TRBV18
ASSPLHSTEAF
>TRBD2|-|TRBV5-6
ASRWGLAGNTGELF
>-|-|TRBV7-3
ASSLRGQGGTEAF
>TRBD1|once|TRBV7-6
ASSLARGTGEF
>TRBD1|-|TRBV28
ASSLVPGQGLYGNTIY
>TRBD2|-|TRBV30
AWSVASGGSRPPEQF
>TRBD1|-|TRBV5-6
ASSWGQGKISYEQY
>TRBD1|-|TRBV2
ASLRDRESSTQY
>-|-|TRBV11-2
ASSLLGRLYEQY
>TRBD1|-|TRBV6-1
ASSTGTGVEKLF
>-|-|TRBV5-8
ASSLELGTLNSNQPQH
>TRBD1|-|TRBV5-5
ASSGQAKQPQH
>TRBD1|-|TRBV30
AWSQNRGRGYGYT
>-|-|TRBV30
AWSVGAGDYEQY
>-|few|TRBV6-1
ASQGLGHLNEQF
>-|-|TRBV5-1
ASSSRAGTGELF